These 24 T cell receptor beta chains originate from one sample sequenced in a study of CD8 T cells in ankylosing spondylitis. Findings of the study overall: Characteristic of ankylosing spondylitis blood, it appeared, was a TCR beta motif comprising fewer than 10 highly homologous variants.

The antigens of these receptors remain unknown. From the 5' RACE reads, TCRdb called clonotypes with MiXCR, one entry per CDR3 protein. The sample consists of about 420,000 distinct CDR3 sequences, around 24% of them appearing once. Specimen: blood, either unsorted or a sorted T cell fraction (not recorded which). These receptor sequences come from a male donor with ankylosing spondylitis.

The table lists this clonotype with a few counts. The chain uses TRBV27 and TRBJ2-3; 12 bases fit TRBD2. The CDR3 has 15 amino acids. Germline CDR1 reads MNHEY; CDR2 reads SMNVEV (reference sequence). V gave up 6 bases and J gave up 3 bases; unmatched junction bases: 4. The CDR3 sequence: CASSRLAGETDTQYF. The CDR3, as DNA: TGTGCCAGCAGCCGACTAGCGGGAGAGACAGATACGCAGTATTTT.

The V and J genes are TRBV5-6 and TRBJ2-7; weak D call: TRBD1 (6 bases). The germline V gene encodes CDR1 SGHDT and CDR2 YYEEEE. Trimming shortened V by 4 bases and J by 5 bases, and 16 bases separated the two germline ends. The CDR3 sequence is 14 residues long. CDR3 bases: TGTGCCAGCAGCAAGAACAGGGCCGTCAACGAGCAGTACTTC. This sequence encodes CASSKNRAVNEQYF.

The chain employs TRBV20-1 and TRBJ1-2; TRBD1 matches 7 bases. Germline V gene data show CDR1 as DFQATT and CDR2 as SNEGSKA (reference sequence). This CDR3 is 14 amino acids long. Trimming at V came to 2 bases and at J to 4 bases, leaving 7 bases not matched to a gene. CDR3 coding DNA: TGCAGTGCTAGACATTCCGGGACAGCCTATGGCTACACCTTC. Amino acids: CSARHSGTAYGYTF.

This chain connects TRBV29-1 to TRBJ2-7; TRBD2 matches 10 bases. Germline V gene sequence: CDR1 SQVTM, CDR2 ANQGSEA. CDR3 length equals 14 residues. With 2 bases clipped from V and 5 bases from J, the junction kept 6 bases outside the gene matches. The CDR3 DNA follows: TGCAGCGTTGAACCAGCGGGAGGGCCTAACGAGCAGTACTTC. This gives the protein CSVEPAGGPNEQYF.

The genes are TRBV20-1 and TRBJ2-7, with D possibly called TRBD1 or TRBD2 (5 bases each). The V end was cut by 5 bases, the J end by 3 bases, with 14 bases between. Per germline, CDR1 DFQATT and CDR2 SNEGSKA (reference sequence). This CDR3 comprises 13 residues. The CDR3: CSAEGPLNYEQYF. For the CDR3, the DNA is TGCAGTGCTGAGGGACCGCTGAACTACGAGCAGTACTTC.

This clonotype was counted a few times. The chain links TRBV3-1 to TRBJ2-3; the match to TRBD2 covers 7 bases. V lost 4 bases to trimming and J lost 2 bases; unmatched junction nucleotides: 9. Germline V CDR1 and CDR2: LGHDT, YNNKEL (reference sequence). The CDR3 consists of 16 residues. In DNA form, the CDR3 reads TGTGCCAGCAGCCCCTCGGCGGCGGGAGTCACAGATACGCAGTATTTT. As protein: CASSPSAAGVTDTQYF.

The chain employs TRBV24-1 and TRBJ2-3, with TRBD2 identical over 7 bases. Germline V gene data show CDR1 as KGHDR and CDR2 as SFDVKD. V trimming: 3 bases; J trimming: 1 base; junction bases outside the gene matches: 3. The CDR3 runs to 15 residues. CDR3 DNA: TGTGCCACCAGTGATCGGACTAGGGGCACAGATACGCAGTATTTT. Protein product: CATSDRTRGTDTQYF.

This clonotype was detected ten times or more. The genes are TRBV29-1 and TRBJ2-5; 10 nucleotides align to TRBD1. Germline V gene data show CDR1 as SQVTM and CDR2 as ANQGSEA. The V segment lost 4 bases and the J segment 4 bases; nucleotides outside the gene matches: 6. The CDR3 runs 14 residues. CDR3 region: CSVALTGGPETQYF. As DNA, the CDR3 is TGCAGCGTTGCCCTGACAGGGGGCCCAGAGACCCAGTACTTC.

This clonotype turned up a few times. V usage is TRBV7-2 and J usage is TRBJ1-2; TRBD1 might be the D (6 bases). The CDR3 totals 14 residues. CDR1 is SGHTA and CDR2 is FQGNSA in the germline V gene. V was clipped by 5 bases and J by 8 bases, with 18 bases between them. Written as DNA, the CDR3 is TGTGCCAGCAGCACAGCTAACCGTGGGGGCGGCTACACCTTC. Its protein product is CASSTANRGGGYTF.

This rearrangement joins TRBV3-1 to TRBJ2-7; the match to TRBD2 covers 11 bases. V shed 10 bases, J shed 3 bases, and the junction held 5 bases outside the gene matches. The CDR3 is 13 amino acids. Per germline, CDR1 LGHDT and CDR2 YNNKEL (reference sequence). The CDR3 DNA is TGTGCCACAGGACTAGCGGGCAGCTACGAGCAGTACTTC. Translating it yields CATGLAGSYEQYF.

The rearrangement links TRBV12-3 or TRBV12-4 to TRBJ1-1; maybe TRBD1 (6 bases). The CDR3 consists of 14 residues. Trimming pared 5 bases from V and 6 bases from J, leaving 16 bases between. The CDR3 DNA reads as TGTGCCAGCAGTCGCGCCCTACAGGGAGCTGAAGCTTTCTTT. Translating it yields CASSRALQGAEAFF.

V and J are TRBV28 and TRBJ2-7, with a possible D match to TRBD2 (6 bases). The V end lost 8 bases, the J end lost 0 bases, and 17 bases lay between the germline ends. This CDR3 contains 15 residues. The germline V gene has CDR1 MDHEN and CDR2 SYDVKM. This chain's CDR3 is CASRTVGGSSYEQYF. CDR3 nucleotide sequence: TGTGCCAGCCGCACTGTCGGAGGGAGCTCCTACGAGCAGTACTTC.

The table lists this clonotype with a few counts. V is TRBV12-3 or TRBV12-4 and J is TRBJ2-1; 7 bases match TRBD2. The length of the CDR3 is 15 residues. Trimming cost V 7 bases and J 4 bases; bases outside gene matches: 10. Here the CDR3 DNA reads TGTGCCAGCACTGGGGCTAGCGGAATGTACAATGAGCAGTTCTTC. Translating gives CASTGASGMYNEQFF.

The V and J genes are TRBV4-2 and TRBJ2-5, with a weak D call TRBD2 (5 bases). The germline V gene encodes CDR1 LGHNA and CDR2 YNFKEQ. Trimming cost V 0 bases and J 3 bases, with 11 bases left between them. The CDR3 totals 15 residues. CDR3 residues: CASSQDLALEETQYF. The CDR3 region has the DNA TGTGCCAGCAGCCAAGACCTAGCCTTGGAAGAGACCCAGTACTTC.

V is TRBV6-1 and J is TRBJ1-5; 12 positions agree with TRBD1. CDR3 size: 16 residues. Germline lookup yields CDR1 MNHNS and CDR2 SASEGT. After removal of 4 bases from V and 3 bases from J, the junction contained 4 bases not matched to a gene. CDR3 sequence: CASSGGTGGFNQPQHF. The CDR3 DNA reads TGTGCCAGCAGTGGAGGGACAGGGGGCTTCAATCAGCCCCAGCATTTT.

This clonotype has just a few counts. This chain connects TRBV28 to TRBJ2-3, with a possible D match to TRBD1 (6 bases). The V end was cut by 6 bases, the J end by 4 bases, with 11 bases between. CDR1 and CDR2 (germline): MDHEN, SYDVKM. The CDR3 is 13 residues long. CDR3 DNA sequence: TGTGCCAGCAGCTCCGGGACACCAGATACGCAGTATTTT. This translates into CASSSGTPDTQYF.

This chain connects TRBV10-3 to TRBJ2-2; TRBD2 agrees at 13 bases. Germline CDR1 ENHRY, CDR2 SYGVKD. The CDR3 is 15 residues long. V lost 6 bases and J lost 5; bases outside the gene matches: 3. CDR3 sequence: CAIRGLAGKTGELFF. The CDR3 DNA is TGTGCCATCAGGGGACTAGCGGGAAAGACCGGGGAGCTGTTTTTT.

The chain joins TRBV7-8 to TRBJ2-7; 8 positions agree with TRBD2. The germline V gene has CDR1 SGHVS and CDR2 FQNEAQ. The CDR3 is made up of 15 amino acids. The junction had 12 bases not matched to a gene; V was cut back by 5 bases and J by 6 bases. CDR3: CASSPMQAGVGEQYF. Written as DNA, the CDR3 is TGTGCCAGCAGCCCGATGCAAGCGGGAGTTGGCGAGCAGTACTTC.

This clonotype occurred many times. The chain combines TRBV4-2 with TRBJ2-4; D call uncertain. V lost 1 base and J 8 bases, leaving 12 bases between the germline ends. The CDR3 has 14 amino acids. CDR1 is LGHNA, CDR2 YNFKEQ, per germline. CDR3 coding DNA: TGTGCCAGCAGCCAAGGCCAAGAATCGGACATTCAGTACTTC. Amino acid sequence: CASSQGQESDIQYF.

This clonotype turned up a few times. The gene calls are TRBV5-1 and TRBJ2-1; 8 nucleotides match TRBD1. The CDR3 runs 18 residues. The ends lost 0 bases at V and 8 bases at J; junction bases unmatched: 16. Germline V CDR1 and CDR2: SGHRS, YFSETQ. Here the CDR3 DNA reads TGCGCCAGCAGCTTGGCCCCGTTACAACGGACAGGGATGGATGAGCAGTTCTTC. Protein sequence: CASSLAPLQRTGMDEQFF.

This chain connects TRBV20-1 to TRBJ2-2; no definite D call. This CDR3 is built from 15 residues. Germline-derived CDR1 and CDR2 are DFQATT and SNEGSKA (reference sequence). The germline V and J ends were trimmed by 3 bases and 6 bases, with 17 bases remaining between them. CDR3 amino acids: CSARSFEFNAGELFF. In DNA, the CDR3 is TGCAGTGCTAGGTCCTTCGAATTCAACGCCGGGGAGCTGTTTTTT.

This clonotype was seen a few times. V usage is TRBV20-1 and J usage is TRBJ1-1, with D possibly TRBD1 on 6 matching bases. V shed 6 bases and J shed 6 bases, with 17 bases lying between them. The germline CDR1 and CDR2 sequences are DFQATT and SNEGSKA (reference sequence). This CDR3 region has 13 residues. Here the CDR3 reads CSAQPGAVAEAFF. In DNA form, the CDR3 reads TGCAGTGCACAACCAGGGGCAGTTGCTGAAGCTTTCTTT.

The chain is built from TRBV20-1 and TRBJ2-3; the D gene is possibly TRBD2 (5 bases). The CDR3 covers 14 residues. Germline V gene lookup returns CDR1 DFQATT and CDR2 SNEGSKA (reference sequence). V dropped 4 bases and J dropped 0 bases, with 11 bases sitting between them. The DNA for the CDR3 is TGCAGTGCTACGGCGGGCCCTAGCACAGATACGCAGTATTTT. It yields the protein CSATAGPSTDTQYF.

This rearrangement joins TRBV7-8 to TRBJ2-7, with 9 nucleotides matching TRBD1. V shed 9 bases and J 0 bases; nucleotides not matched to a gene: 12. The CDR3 has 16 amino acids. CDR1 is SGHVS, CDR2 FQNEAQ, per germline. For the CDR3, the DNA is TGTGCCAGTAGCACCTACAGGGGGCCCAGCTCCTACGAGCAGTACTTC. It translates to CASSTYRGPSSYEQYF.